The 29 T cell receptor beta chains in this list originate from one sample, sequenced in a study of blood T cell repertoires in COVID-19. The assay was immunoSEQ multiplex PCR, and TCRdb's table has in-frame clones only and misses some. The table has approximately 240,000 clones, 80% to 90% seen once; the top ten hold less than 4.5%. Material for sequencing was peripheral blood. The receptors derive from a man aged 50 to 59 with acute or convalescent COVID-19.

DNA of the CDR3: TGTGCCATCAGTGACCCTTCGTCAGGGCTCTCGGGAAACACCATATATTTT. Its protein is CAISDPSSGLSGNTIYF. V is TRBV10-3 and J is TRBJ1-3, with D maybe TRBD1 (5 bases). The germline gives CDR1 ENHRY, CDR2 SYGVKD. V lost 3 bases and J lost 4, with 19 bases in between. The CDR3 is made up of 17 amino acids.

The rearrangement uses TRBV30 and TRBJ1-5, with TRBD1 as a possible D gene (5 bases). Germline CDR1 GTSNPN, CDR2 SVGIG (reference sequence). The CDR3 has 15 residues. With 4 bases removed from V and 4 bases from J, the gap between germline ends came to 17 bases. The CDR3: CAWTPPGGWNQPQHF. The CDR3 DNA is TGTGCCTGGACCCCCCCCGGGGGGTGGAATCAGCCCCAGCATTTT.

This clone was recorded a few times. CDR3: CASRSGTEAFF. The CDR3 DNA reads TGTGCCAGCAGGTCCGGGACTGAAGCTTTCTTT. The chain links TRBV2 to TRBJ1-1; D not certain. This CDR3 region has 11 residues. Germline CDR1 reads SNHLY; CDR2 reads FYNNEI. The V and J ends lost 6 bases and 5 bases respectively, with 7 bases between them.

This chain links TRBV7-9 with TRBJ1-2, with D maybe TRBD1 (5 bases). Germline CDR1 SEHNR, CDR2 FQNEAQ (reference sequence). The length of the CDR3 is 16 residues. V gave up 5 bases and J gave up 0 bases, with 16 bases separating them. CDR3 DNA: TGTGCCAGCAGCCCATACGGGGGTAACGCTAACTATGGCTACACCTTC. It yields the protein CASSPYGGNANYGYTF. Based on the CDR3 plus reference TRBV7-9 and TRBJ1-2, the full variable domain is DTGVSQNPRHKITKRGQNVTFRCDPISEHNRLYWYRQTLGQGPEFLTYFQNEAQLEKSRLLSDRFSAERPKGSFSTLEIQRTEQGDSAMYLCASSPYGGNANYGYTFGSGTRLTVV.

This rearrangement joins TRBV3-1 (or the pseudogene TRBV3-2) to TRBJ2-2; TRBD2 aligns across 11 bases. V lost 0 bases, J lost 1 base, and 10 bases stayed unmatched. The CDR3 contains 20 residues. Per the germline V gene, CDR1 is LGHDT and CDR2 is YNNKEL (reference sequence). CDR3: CASSQDTFPGLAENTGELFF. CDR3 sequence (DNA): TGTGCCAGCAGCCAAGATACGTTTCCGGGACTAGCGGAGAACACCGGGGAGCTGTTTTTT.

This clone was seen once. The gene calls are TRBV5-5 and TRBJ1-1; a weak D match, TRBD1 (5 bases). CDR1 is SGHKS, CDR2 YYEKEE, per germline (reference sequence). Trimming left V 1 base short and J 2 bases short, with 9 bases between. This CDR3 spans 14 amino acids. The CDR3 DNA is TGTGCCAGCAGCTTGTACGGACAAAACACTGAAGCTTTCTTT. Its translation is CASSLYGQNTEAFF. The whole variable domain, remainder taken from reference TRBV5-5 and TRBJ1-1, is DAGVTQSPTHLIKTRGQQVTLRCSPISGHKSVSWYQQVLGQGPQFIFQYYEKEERGRGNFPDRFSARQFPNYSSELNVNALLLGDSALYLCASSLYGQNTEAFFGQGTRLTVV.

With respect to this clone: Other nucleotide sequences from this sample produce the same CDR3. The CDR3 protein is CASSDSSRGTEAFF. The CDR3 bases are TGTGCCAGCAGTGACTCGTCTCGGGGCACTGAAGCTTTCTTT. The chain combines TRBV6-4 with TRBJ1-1, with D hard to call. V lost 0 bases to trimming and J lost 4 bases, with 9 bases between them. The length of the CDR3 is 14 residues. Germline CDR1 and CDR2: MRHNA and SNTAGT.

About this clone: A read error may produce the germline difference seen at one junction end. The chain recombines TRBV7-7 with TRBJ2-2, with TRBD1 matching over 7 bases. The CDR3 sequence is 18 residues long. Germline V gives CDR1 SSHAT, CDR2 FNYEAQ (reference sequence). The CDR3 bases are TGTGCTAGCAGCTTGTTCCGTGCCGACAGGGCCGACACCGGGGAGCTGTTTTTT. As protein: CASSLFRADRADTGELFF.

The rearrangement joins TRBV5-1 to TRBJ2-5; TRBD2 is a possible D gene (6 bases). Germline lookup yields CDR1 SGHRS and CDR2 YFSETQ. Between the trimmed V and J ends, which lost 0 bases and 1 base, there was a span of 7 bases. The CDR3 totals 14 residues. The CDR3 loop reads CASSLGGVQETQYF. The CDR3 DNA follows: TGCGCCAGCAGCTTGGGGGGGGTCCAAGAGACCCAGTACTTC.

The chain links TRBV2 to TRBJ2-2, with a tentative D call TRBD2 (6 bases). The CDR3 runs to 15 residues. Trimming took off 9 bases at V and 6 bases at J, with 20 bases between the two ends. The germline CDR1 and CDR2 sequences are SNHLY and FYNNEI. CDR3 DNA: TGTGCCAGTGACCGGACTCCGGAGGGGTCCGGGGAGCTGTTTTTT. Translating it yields CASDRTPEGSGELFF.

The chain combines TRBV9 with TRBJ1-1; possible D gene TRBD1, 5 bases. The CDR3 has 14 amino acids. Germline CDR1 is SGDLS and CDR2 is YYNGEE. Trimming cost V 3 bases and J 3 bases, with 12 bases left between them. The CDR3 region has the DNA TGTGCCAGCAGCGAATGGGGGGAGGACACTGAAGCTTTCTTT. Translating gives CASSEWGEDTEAFF.

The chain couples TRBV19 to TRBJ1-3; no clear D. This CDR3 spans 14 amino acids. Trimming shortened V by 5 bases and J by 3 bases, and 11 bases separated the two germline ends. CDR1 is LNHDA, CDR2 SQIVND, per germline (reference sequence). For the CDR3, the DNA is TGTGCCAGTAGTCTGGAGACGGGTGGAAACACCATATATTTT. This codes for CASSLETGGNTIYF.

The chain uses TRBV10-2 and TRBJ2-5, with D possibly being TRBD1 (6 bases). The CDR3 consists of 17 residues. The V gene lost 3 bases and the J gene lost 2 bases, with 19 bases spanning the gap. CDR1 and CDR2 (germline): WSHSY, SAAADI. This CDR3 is CASSEMKDSLLQETQYF. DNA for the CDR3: TGCGCCAGCAGTGAAATGAAGGACAGCCTTCTTCAAGAGACCCAGTACTTC.

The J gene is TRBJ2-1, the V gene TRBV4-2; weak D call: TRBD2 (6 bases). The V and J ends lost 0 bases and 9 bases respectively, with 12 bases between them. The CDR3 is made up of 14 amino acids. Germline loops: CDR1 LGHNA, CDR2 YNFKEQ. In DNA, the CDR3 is TGTGCCAGCAGCCAAGATCGCGGGGCCCCTGAGCAGTTCTTC. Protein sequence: CASSQDRGAPEQFF.

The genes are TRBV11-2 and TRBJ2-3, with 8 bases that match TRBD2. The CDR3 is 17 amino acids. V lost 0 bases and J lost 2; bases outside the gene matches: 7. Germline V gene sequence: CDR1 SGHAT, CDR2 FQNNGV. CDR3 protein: CASSLDSAGGYTDTQYF. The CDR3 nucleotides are TGTGCCAGCAGCTTAGATTCCGCGGGGGGCTACACAGATACGCAGTATTTT.

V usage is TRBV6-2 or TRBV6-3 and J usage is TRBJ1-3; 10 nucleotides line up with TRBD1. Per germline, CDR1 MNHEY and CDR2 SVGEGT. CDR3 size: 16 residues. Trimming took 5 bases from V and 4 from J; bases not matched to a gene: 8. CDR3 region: CASSMTGGGKGNTIYF. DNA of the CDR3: TGTGCCAGCAGTATGACAGGGGGCGGAAAGGGAAACACCATATATTTT.

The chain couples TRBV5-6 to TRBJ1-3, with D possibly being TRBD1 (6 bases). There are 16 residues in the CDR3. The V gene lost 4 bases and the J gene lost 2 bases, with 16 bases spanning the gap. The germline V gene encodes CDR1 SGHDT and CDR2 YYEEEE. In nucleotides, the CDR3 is TGTGCCAGCAGCACCTTACAGGGATGGACTGGAAACACCATATATTTT. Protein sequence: CASSTLQGWTGNTIYF.

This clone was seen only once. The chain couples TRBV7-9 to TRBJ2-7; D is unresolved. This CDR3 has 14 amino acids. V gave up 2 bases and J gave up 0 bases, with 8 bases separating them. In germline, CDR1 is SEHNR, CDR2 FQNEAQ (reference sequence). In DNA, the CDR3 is TGTGCCAGCAGCTTACCAGGAACCTCCTACGAGCAGTACTTC. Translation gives CASSLPGTSYEQYF.

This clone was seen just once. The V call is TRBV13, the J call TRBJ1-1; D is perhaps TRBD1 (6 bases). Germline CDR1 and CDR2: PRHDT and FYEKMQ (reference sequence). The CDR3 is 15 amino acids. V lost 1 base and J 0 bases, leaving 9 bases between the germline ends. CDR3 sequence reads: CASSLAWTVNTEAFF. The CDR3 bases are TGTGCCAGCAGCTTAGCCTGGACAGTGAACACTGAAGCTTTCTTT.

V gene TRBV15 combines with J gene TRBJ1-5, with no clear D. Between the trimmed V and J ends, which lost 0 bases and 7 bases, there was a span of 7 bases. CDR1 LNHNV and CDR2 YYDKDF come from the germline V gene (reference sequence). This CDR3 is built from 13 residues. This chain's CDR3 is CATSREVEQPQHF. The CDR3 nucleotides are TGTGCCACCAGCAGAGAAGTGGAGCAGCCCCAGCATTTT.

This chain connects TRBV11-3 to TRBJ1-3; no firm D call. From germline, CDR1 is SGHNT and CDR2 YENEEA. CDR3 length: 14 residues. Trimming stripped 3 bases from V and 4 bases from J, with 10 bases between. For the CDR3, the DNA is TGTGCCAGCAGCTTCCCCCAATTGGGAAACACCATATATTTT. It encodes CASSFPQLGNTIYF.

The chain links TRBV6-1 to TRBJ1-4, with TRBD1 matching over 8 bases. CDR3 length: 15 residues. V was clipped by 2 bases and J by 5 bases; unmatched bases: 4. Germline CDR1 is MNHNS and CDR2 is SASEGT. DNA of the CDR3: TGTGCCAGCAGTGAACTAGGACAGGGAAATGAAAAACTGTTTTTT. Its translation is CASSELGQGNEKLFF.

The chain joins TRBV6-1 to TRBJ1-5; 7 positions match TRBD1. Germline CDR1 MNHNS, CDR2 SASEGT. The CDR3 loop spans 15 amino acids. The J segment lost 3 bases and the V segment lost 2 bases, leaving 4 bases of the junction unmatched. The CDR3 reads CASSERGQNNQPQHF. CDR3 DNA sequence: TGTGCCAGCAGTGAACGGGGACAGAACAATCAGCCCCAGCATTTT.

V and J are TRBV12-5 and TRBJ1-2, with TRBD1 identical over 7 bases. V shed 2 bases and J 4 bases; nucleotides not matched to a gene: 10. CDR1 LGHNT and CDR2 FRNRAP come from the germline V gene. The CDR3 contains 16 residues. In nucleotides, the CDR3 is TGTGCTAGTGGTTTGAAACTTGACAGGGCCCGCTATGGCTACACCTTC. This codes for CASGLKLDRARYGYTF. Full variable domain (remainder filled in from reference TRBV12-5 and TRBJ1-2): DARVTQTPRHKVTEMGQEVTMRCQPILGHNTVFWYRQTMMQGLELLAYFRNRAPLDDSGMPKDRFSAEMPDATLATLKIQPSEPRDSAVYFCASGLKLDRARYGYTFGSGTRLTVV.

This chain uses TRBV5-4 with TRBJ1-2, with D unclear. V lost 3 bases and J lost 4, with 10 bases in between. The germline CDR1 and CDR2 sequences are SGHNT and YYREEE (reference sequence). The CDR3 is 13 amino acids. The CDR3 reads CASSYLGSYGYTF. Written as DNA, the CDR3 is TGTGCCAGCAGCTACCTAGGAAGCTATGGCTACACCTTC.

This chain's CDR3 is CASSPRGDRKETQYF. DNA for the CDR3: TGTGCCAGCAGCCCTAGAGGTGACAGGAAAGAGACCCAGTACTTC. The chain couples TRBV7-9 to TRBJ2-5; D might be TRBD1 (6 bases). Germline CDR1 reads SEHNR; CDR2 reads FQNEAQ (reference sequence). The CDR3 spans 15 residues. V was cut by 5 bases and J by 3 bases, with 16 bases left in between.

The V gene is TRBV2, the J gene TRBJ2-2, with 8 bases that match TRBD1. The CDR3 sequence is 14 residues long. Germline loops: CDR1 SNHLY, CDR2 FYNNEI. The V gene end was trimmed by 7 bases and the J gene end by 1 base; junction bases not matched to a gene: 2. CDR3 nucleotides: TGTGCCAGCACCGGGACAGGGAACACCGGGGAGCTGTTTTTT. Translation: CASTGTGNTGELFF. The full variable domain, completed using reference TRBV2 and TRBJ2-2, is EPEVTQTPSHQVTQMGQEVILRCVPISNHLYFYWYRQILGQKVEFLVSFYNNEISEKSEIFDDQFSVERPDGSNFTLKIRSTKLEDSAMYFCASTGTGNTGELFFGEGSRLTVL.

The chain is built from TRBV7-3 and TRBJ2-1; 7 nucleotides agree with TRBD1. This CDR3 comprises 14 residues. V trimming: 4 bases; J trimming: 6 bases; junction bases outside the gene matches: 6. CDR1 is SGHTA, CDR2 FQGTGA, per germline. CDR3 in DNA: TGTGCCAGCAGCTCGCACAGGGGTAGCAATGAGCAGTTCTTC. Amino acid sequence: CASSSHRGSNEQFF.

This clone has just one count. The CDR3, as DNA: TGTGCCAGCAGTTACTCAGGCGGGAGAGCCTACGAGCAGTACTTC. Its protein is CASSYSGGRAYEQYF. The chain links TRBV6-5 to TRBJ2-7; 7 nucleotides align to TRBD2. V lost 0 bases and J lost 2; bases outside the gene matches: 4. This CDR3 is built from 15 residues. Per the germline V gene, CDR1 is MNHEY and CDR2 is SVGAGI.